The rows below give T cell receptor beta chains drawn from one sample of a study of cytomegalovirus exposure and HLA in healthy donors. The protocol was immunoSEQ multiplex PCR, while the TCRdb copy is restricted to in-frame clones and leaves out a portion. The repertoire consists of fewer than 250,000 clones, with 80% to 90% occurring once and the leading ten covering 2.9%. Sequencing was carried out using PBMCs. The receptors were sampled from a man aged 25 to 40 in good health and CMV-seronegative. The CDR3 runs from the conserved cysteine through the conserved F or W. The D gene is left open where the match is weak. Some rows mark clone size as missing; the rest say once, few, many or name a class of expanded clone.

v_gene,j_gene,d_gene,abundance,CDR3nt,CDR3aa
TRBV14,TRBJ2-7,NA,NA,TGTGCCAGCAGCCATTTCTCCCGGGGGTGGGTGGATTACGAGCAGTACTTC,CASSHFSRGWVDYEQYF
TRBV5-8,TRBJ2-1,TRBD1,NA,TGTGCCAGCAGCTTGGGGACAGGGGGCTTTTTCTACAATGAGCAGTTCTTC,CASSLGTGGFFYNEQFF
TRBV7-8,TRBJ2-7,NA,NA,TGTGCCAGCAGCTTAGAGGCAGGGTCCTACGAGCAGTACTTC,CASSLEAGSYEQYF
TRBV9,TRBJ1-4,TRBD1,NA,TGTGCCAGCAGCTTCGGGACAGGGGTCCCTAATGAAAAACTGTTTTTT,CASSFGTGVPNEKLFF
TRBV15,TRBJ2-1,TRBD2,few,TGTGCCACCAGCGGGGGGGATGGTGAGCAGTTCTTC,CATSGGDGEQFF
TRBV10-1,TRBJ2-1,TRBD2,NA,TGCGCCAGCAGTTGGCCGGGACTAGCGGGGAATGAGCAGTTCTTC,CASSWPGLAGNEQFF
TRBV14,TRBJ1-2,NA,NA,TGTGCCAGCAGCCAATTAGGGGTCTATGGCTACACCTTC,CASSQLGVYGYTF
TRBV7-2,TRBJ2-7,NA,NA,TGTGCCAGCAGCTCCCGAGTCCCCTACGAGCAGTACTTC,CASSSRVPYEQYF
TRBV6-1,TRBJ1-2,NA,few,TGTGCCAGCACGAGACAGGCGACGAGTTCCTATGGCTACACCTTC,CASTRQATSSYGYTF
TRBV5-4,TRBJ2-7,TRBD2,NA,TGTGCCAGCAGCGAGAAGACTAGCGGCTCCTACGAGCAGTACTTC,CASSEKTSGSYEQYF
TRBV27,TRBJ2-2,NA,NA,TGTGCCAGCAGTTTCTCTCCGGTGGGGCTCTACACCGGGGAGCTGTTTTTT,CASSFSPVGLYTGELFF
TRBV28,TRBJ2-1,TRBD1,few,TGTGCCAGCAGTATCCGACAGGGCAGTCGCAATGAGCAGTTCTTC,CASSIRQGSRNEQFF
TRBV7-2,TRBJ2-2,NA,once,TGTGCCAGCAGCTCGGACAGACGATGGCCCGGGGAGCTGTTTTTT,CASSSDRRWPGELFF
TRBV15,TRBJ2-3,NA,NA,TGTGCCACCAGAACGCTAACCGGGGGTCGAGCGAATACAGATACGCAGTATTTT,CATRTLTGGRANTDTQYF
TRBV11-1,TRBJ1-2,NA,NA,TGTGCCAGCAGCGCGGGGGAAGGCTACACCTTC,CASSAGEGYTF
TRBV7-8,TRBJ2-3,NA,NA,TGTGCCAGCAGCTTAGTCGTCTACCCTCAGGTGCGGGGCACAGATACGCAGTATTTT,CASSLVVYPQVRGTDTQYF